The 29 T cell receptor beta chains presented below share a single source sample, sequenced in a study of a mutant IDH1 vaccine in newly diagnosed glioma. Time point specified: baseline, week 1 (first vaccination visit). The treatment denotes: pre-vaccination baseline after standard-of-care therapy. Assay: immunoSEQ multiplex PCR; the TCRdb copy retains only in-frame clones and omits some. Of around 67,000 clones in the sample, about 86% were seen once. The starting material was peripheral blood mononuclear cells (PBMCs), obtained from a glioma patient treated with radiotherapy, temozolomide or both. The receptors originated from a young woman with glioma. Some clones in this sample may be carry-over from other donors' samples.

V usage is TRBV9 and J usage is TRBJ2-3; D is possibly TRBD1 or TRBD2 (5 bases each). Trimming cost V 0 bases and J 5 bases, with 16 bases left between them. The CDR3 runs to 16 residues. Germline CDR1 reads SGDLS; CDR2 reads YYNGEE. The CDR3 nucleotides read TGTGCCAGCAGCGTAGTGGGCGGGTCCCAGGGAGATACGCAGTATTTT. Its translation: CASSVVGGSQGDTQYF.

This clone occurred a few times. The chain recombines TRBV7-2 with TRBJ1-1; D is unresolved. The CDR3 has 15 amino acids. Trimming removed 5 bases from V and 1 base from J, with 14 bases in between. Germline assignment: CDR1 SGHTA and CDR2 FQGNSA. CDR3 region: CASSREAHPNTEAFF. CDR3 nucleotide sequence: TGTGCCAGCAGCCGAGAGGCCCACCCGAACACTGAAGCTTTCTTT.

A few counts support this clone. The chain joins TRBV29-1 to TRBJ1-1; no clear D. This CDR3 spans 12 amino acids. V was trimmed by 7 bases and J by 0 bases, leaving 9 bases between them. From germline, CDR1 is SQVTM and CDR2 ANQGSEA. The DNA of the CDR3 is TGCAGCGCCATCGGCTTGAACACTGAAGCTTTCTTT. This encodes CSAIGLNTEAFF. Using reference TRBV29-1 and TRBJ1-1 for the parts outside the CDR3, the full variable domain is SAVISQKPSRDICQRGTSLTIQCQVDSQVTMMFWYRQQPGQSLTLIATANQGSEATYESGFVIDKFPISRPNLTFSTLTVSNMSPEDSSIYLCSAIGLNTEAFFGQGTRLTVV.

The V gene is TRBV6-1, the J gene TRBJ1-5, with D possibly being TRBD1 (5 bases). The CDR3 is 12 amino acids. In germline, CDR1 is MNHNS, CDR2 SASEGT. Trimming stripped 8 bases from V and 7 bases from J, with 12 bases between. The CDR3 spells CASGEGRQPQHF. CDR3 sequence (DNA): TGTGCCAGCGGAGAGGGGAGGCAGCCCCAGCATTTT.

J is TRBJ1-4 and V is TRBV6-1, with D possibly matching TRBD1 (5 bases). From germline, CDR1 is MNHNS and CDR2 SASEGT. V shed 3 bases and J shed 5 bases, with 16 bases lying between them. The CDR3 contains 16 residues. For the CDR3, the DNA is TGTGCCAGCAGTGACGGATTTGGCAGGGCAAATGAAAAACTGTTTTTT. This gives the protein CASSDGFGRANEKLFF.

This clone was seen once. The rearrangement uses TRBV4-1 and TRBJ1-4, with 7 bases aligning to TRBD1. Germline loops: CDR1 MGHRA, CDR2 YSYEKL. This CDR3 comprises 18 residues. V dropped 1 base and J dropped 5; count of bases not matched to a gene: 13. CDR3 amino acids: CASSQARKRTGSNEKLFF. In DNA, the CDR3 is TGCGCCAGCAGCCAAGCCCGGAAGAGGACAGGCTCAAATGAAAAACTGTTTTTT.

The gene calls are TRBV5-1 and TRBJ2-5, with 11 bases that match TRBD1. Germline assignment: CDR1 SGHRS and CDR2 YFSETQ. The CDR3 loop spans 14 amino acids. V shed 4 bases, J shed 3 bases, and the junction held 2 bases outside the gene matches. The DNA of the CDR3 is TGCGCCAGCAGCAGGACAGGGGGCGAAGAGACCCAGTACTTC. It codes for CASSRTGGEETQYF.

V is TRBV7-8 and J is TRBJ1-1; TRBD1 aligns across 7 bases. CDR3 length: 15 amino acids. V shed 7 bases and J 1 base; nucleotides not matched to a gene: 9. Germline-derived CDR1 and CDR2 are SGHVS and FQNEAQ. This CDR3 reads CASTPDRIPNTEAFF. DNA of the CDR3: TGTGCCAGCACCCCGGACAGGATCCCGAACACTGAAGCTTTCTTT.

The chain links TRBV9 to TRBJ1-5; D remains unclear. This CDR3 region has 14 residues. V was pared by 0 bases and J by 5 bases, with 9 bases between. Germline CDR1 is SGDLS and CDR2 is YYNGEE. The CDR3 nucleotides are TGTGCCAGCAGCGTAGGGAGTCTAGATCAGCCCCAGCATTTT. It encodes CASSVGSLDQPQHF.

The genes are TRBV10-2 and TRBJ2-5, with D possibly being TRBD1 (6 bases). Trimming left V 10 bases short and J 5 bases short, with 11 bases between. The CDR3 extends over 11 amino acids. The V gene's germline CDR1 is WSHSY and CDR2 SAAADI. The CDR3 DNA sequence: TGCGCCAACAGGGTTGGGGAGACCCAGTACTTC. Protein: CANRVGETQYF.

The V and J genes are TRBV19 and TRBJ1-1, with 8 bases identical to TRBD1. The V segment lost 5 bases and the J segment 0 bases; nucleotides outside the gene matches: 5. This CDR3 spans 15 amino acids. Germline CDR1 and CDR2: LNHDA and SQIVND (reference sequence). The CDR3 here is CASSLWTGMNTEAFF. The CDR3, as DNA: TGTGCCAGTAGTCTCTGGACAGGGATGAACACTGAAGCTTTCTTT.

The chain employs TRBV30 and TRBJ2-2; D is ambiguous. The germline V gene has CDR1 GTSNPN and CDR2 SVGIG (reference sequence). The CDR3 loop spans 20 amino acids. Trimming left V 3 bases short and J 0 bases short, with 26 bases between. This CDR3 is CAWRGWGSDERIANTGELFF. CDR3 in DNA: TGTGCCTGGAGGGGTTGGGGAAGCGATGAAAGGATCGCGAACACCGGGGAGCTGTTTTTT.

The chain combines TRBV14 with TRBJ1-4, with D tentatively TRBD1 (5 bases). Germline lookup yields CDR1 SGHDN and CDR2 FVKESK. The CDR3 sequence is 15 residues long. Trimming shortened V by 4 bases and J by 7 bases, and 16 bases separated the two germline ends. CDR3 DNA: TGTGCCAGCAGCCCTCTATCGGGGGAGATTGAAAAACTGTTTTTT. It translates to CASSPLSGEIEKLFF.

This chain joins TRBV6-5 and TRBJ1-4; TRBD1 aligns across 8 bases. The CDR3 has 15 residues. Per the germline V gene, CDR1 is MNHEY and CDR2 is SVGAGI. With 6 bases clipped from V and 5 bases from J, the junction kept 8 bases outside the gene matches. The DNA for the CDR3 is TGTGCCAGCAGAGACACAGGGGGAGCCAATGAAAAACTGTTTTTT. Encoded protein: CASRDTGGANEKLFF.

The chain recombines TRBV6-4 with TRBJ2-1; D might be TRBD2 (6 bases). Between the trimmed V and J ends, which lost 2 bases and 1 base, there was a span of 12 bases. The germline V gene has CDR1 MRHNA and CDR2 SNTAGT. The CDR3 is 16 amino acids. The CDR3 protein is CASSDRAGPSYNEQFF. The CDR3 region has the DNA TGTGCCAGCAGTGACAGGGCGGGACCTTCCTACAATGAGCAGTTCTTC.

The chain employs TRBV7-9 and TRBJ2-7, with 8 bases that match TRBD1. CDR1 is SEHNR and CDR2 is FQNEAQ in the germline V gene (reference sequence). V gave up 4 bases and J gave up 6 bases; unmatched junction bases: 8. CDR3 length: 14 residues. CDR3 sequence (DNA): TGTGCCAGCAGCTCGGGACAGGTCCCTCTCGAGCAGTACTTC. Amino acids: CASSSGQVPLEQYF.

This sequence joins TRBV5-1 and TRBJ2-3; D remains ambiguous. Germline CDR1 is SGHRS and CDR2 is YFSETQ. Trimming took off 0 bases at V and 5 bases at J, with 7 bases between the two ends. The CDR3 length is 13 residues. CDR3: CASSLARVDTQYF. CDR3 sequence (DNA): TGCGCCAGCAGCTTGGCACGCGTAGATACGCAGTATTTT.

V is TRBV10-3 and J is TRBJ1-3, with D uncertain. Germline V gene lookup returns CDR1 ENHRY and CDR2 SYGVKD. The CDR3 has 16 residues. Trimming shortened V by 2 bases and J by 0 bases, and 11 bases separated the two germline ends. CDR3 region: CAISENQQSSGNTIYF. CDR3 nucleotide sequence: TGTGCCATCAGTGAGAATCAGCAGAGCTCTGGAAACACCATATATTTT.

The chain is built from TRBV7-6 and TRBJ2-7; D might be TRBD1 or TRBD2, each matching 5 bases. Germline V gives CDR1 SGHVS, CDR2 FNYEAQ. Trimming pared 1 base from V and 1 base from J, leaving 11 bases between. The CDR3 has 15 residues. The CDR3 protein is CASSLGRDGSYEQYF. The CDR3, as DNA: TGTGCCAGCAGCTTAGGCCGGGACGGATCCTACGAGCAGTACTTC.

J is TRBJ1-2 and V is TRBV27, with 8 bases lining up with TRBD1. This CDR3 has 19 residues. Per germline, CDR1 MNHEY and CDR2 SMNVEV (reference sequence). J lost 6 bases, V lost 3 bases, and 21 bases had no gene match. CDR3 in DNA: TGTGCCAGCAGTTTTGGGGTCGGGACAGGCGTCGGGGGCCGTAATGGCTACACCTTC. This gives the protein CASSFGVGTGVGGRNGYTF.

The CDR3: CASSGNGYTF. CDR3 nucleotides: TGTGCCAGCTCGGGAAATGGCTACACCTTC. The chain joins TRBV6-1 to TRBJ1-2; unclear D gene. Per the germline V gene, CDR1 is MNHNS and CDR2 is SASEGT. The CDR3 is 10 residues long. V shed 8 bases and J shed 6 bases, with 7 bases lying between them.

This sequence joins TRBV9 and TRBJ2-3; D not resolved. The germline V gene encodes CDR1 SGDLS and CDR2 YYNGEE. Trimming removed 7 bases at V and 0 bases at J, with 15 bases between. The CDR3 contains 15 residues. Written as DNA, the CDR3 is TGTGCCAGCGGCCCCCCAGGTGGGAGCACAGATACGCAGTATTTT. Translated: CASGPPGGSTDTQYF.

This chain uses TRBV5-1 with TRBJ1-2; D possibly corresponds to TRBD1 (5 bases). This CDR3 is built from 12 residues. CDR1 is SGHRS, CDR2 YFSETQ, per germline. Trimming pared 5 bases from V and 8 bases from J, leaving 13 bases between. The CDR3 loop is CASRVAEGGYTF. The CDR3 coding sequence is TGCGCCAGCAGAGTGGCCGAGGGGGGCTACACCTTC.

The chain combines TRBV11-2 with TRBJ2-5; 11 bases are shared with TRBD2. CDR1 is SGHAT and CDR2 is FQNNGV in the germline V gene. This CDR3 is built from 15 residues. V gave up 5 bases and J gave up 5 bases; unmatched junction bases: 7. CDR3 in amino acids: CASSLLAGGGETQYF. The CDR3 DNA sequence: TGTGCCAGCAGCCTCTTAGCGGGAGGGGGGGAGACCCAGTACTTC.

The chain uses TRBV5-1 and TRBJ2-1; TRBD2 aligns across 15 bases. CDR1 is SGHRS and CDR2 is YFSETQ in the germline V gene. The CDR3 runs to 17 residues. V lost 0 bases to trimming and J lost 4 bases; unmatched junction nucleotides: 2. DNA of the CDR3: TGCGCCAGCAGCTTGGACGGACTAGCGGGAGGGTACAATGAGCAGTTCTTC. Translated, it gives CASSLDGLAGGYNEQFF.

J is TRBJ1-2 and V is TRBV5-4; 10 positions agree with TRBD1. This CDR3 has 15 amino acids. The germline V gene encodes CDR1 SGHNT and CDR2 YYREEE (reference sequence). V shed 3 bases, J shed 8 bases, and the junction held 10 bases outside the gene matches. CDR3 in amino acids: CASSSRDRGGEGYTF. The CDR3 DNA is TGTGCCAGCAGCTCCCGGGACAGGGGAGGGGAGGGCTACACCTTC.

This chain links TRBV10-3 with TRBJ2-2; D is possibly TRBD1 or TRBD2 (6 bases each). There are 17 residues in the CDR3. CDR1 is ENHRY, CDR2 SYGVKD, per germline. Trimming took off 0 bases at V and 4 bases at J, with 15 bases between the two ends. CDR3 in amino acids: CAISESRRGLGTGELFF. DNA for the CDR3: TGTGCCATCAGTGAGTCGAGACGGGGGCTCGGCACCGGGGAGCTGTTTTTT.

The chain uses TRBV6-1 and TRBJ1-5; a possible D gene is TRBD1 (6 bases). Germline assignment: CDR1 MNHNS and CDR2 SASEGT. Trimming shortened V by 3 bases and J by 3 bases, and 15 bases separated the two germline ends. The CDR3 length is 16 residues. The CDR3 protein is CASSDRWTVINQPQHF. DNA of the CDR3: TGTGCCAGCAGTGACCGGTGGACAGTCATCAATCAGCCCCAGCATTTT.

V gene TRBV2 combines with J gene TRBJ1-1; tentatively, D is TRBD1 (5 bases). V gave up 11 bases and J gave up 1 base, with 11 bases separating them. This CDR3 comprises 12 residues. In germline, CDR1 is SNHLY, CDR2 FYNNEI. The CDR3 region has the DNA TGTGCCTGTAGAGACAGGAACACTGAAGCTTTCTTT. Residues: CACRDRNTEAFF.